The 10 T cell receptor beta chains reported below all come from one sample, sequenced in a study of cytomegalovirus exposure and HLA in healthy donors. This PCR relied on a set of 60 Vbeta primers and 13 Jbeta primers. Sequenced by immunoSEQ multiplex PCR; TCRdb stores in-frame clones only, minus some. The profile shows about 160,000 clones, about 80% of them singletons. Sequences were obtained from PBMCs. The receptors stem from a woman in her fifties or sixties in good health and CMV-seropositive.

The chain combines TRBV19 with TRBJ1-6, with 10 bases identical to TRBD1. After removal of 6 bases from V and 7 bases from J, the junction contained 3 bases not matched to a gene. Germline loops: CDR1 LNHDA, CDR2 SQIVND (reference sequence). This CDR3 comprises 14 residues. The CDR3 reads CASRRDRGNSPLHF. CDR3 DNA: TGTGCCAGTAGGCGGGACAGGGGAAATTCACCCCTCCACTTT.

The chain joins TRBV6-5 to TRBJ2-5; TRBD2 aligns across 9 bases. Matching the DNA end better, TRBJ2-7 makes the J call doubtful. In germline, CDR1 is MNHEY, CDR2 SVGAGI. This CDR3 has 14 amino acids. DNA for the CDR3: TGTGCCAGCAGTCAGGGGACTAGCCTGGGCGAGCAGTACTTC. Its protein product is CASSQGTSLGEQYF.

The chain carries TRBV7-9 and TRBJ2-5; 10 bases are a match to TRBD1. This CDR3 has 15 residues. Trimming at V came to 2 bases and at J to 5 bases, leaving 5 bases not matched to a gene. From germline, CDR1 is SEHNR and CDR2 FQNEAQ (reference sequence). CDR3: CASSLLAGQGETQYF. The CDR3 region has the DNA TGTGCCAGCAGCTTACTCGCGGGACAGGGGGAGACCCAGTACTTC. The variable domain in full, completed from reference TRBV7-9 and TRBJ2-5, reads DTGVSQNPRHKITKRGQNVTFRCDPISEHNRLYWYRQTLGQGPEFLTYFQNEAQLEKSRLLSDRFSAERPKGSFSTLEIQRTEQGDSAMYLCASSLLAGQGETQYFGPGTRLLVL.

This rearrangement joins TRBV9 to TRBJ2-2; perhaps TRBD1 as D (6 bases). Trimming cost V 0 bases and J 4 bases, with 13 bases left between them. The CDR3 is 16 residues long. Germline-derived CDR1 and CDR2 are SGDLS and YYNGEE. The CDR3: CASSVGQGIGTGELFF. CDR3 nucleotide sequence: TGTGCCAGCAGCGTAGGCCAGGGGATTGGCACCGGGGAGCTGTTTTTT.

This sequence joins TRBV10-3 and TRBJ1-6; possible D gene TRBD1, 5 bases. The CDR3 covers 15 residues. Germline CDR1 and CDR2: ENHRY and SYGVKD. The V end lost 0 bases, the J end lost 9 bases, and 12 bases lay between the germline ends. CDR3 nucleotide sequence: TGTGCCATCAGTGAGTCGAGCAGGGTGGGTTCACCCCTCCACTTT. Its protein is CAISESSRVGSPLHF.

This clone has only a few counts. The chain recombines TRBV29-1 with TRBJ2-5, with TRBD2 matching 9 bases. CDR3 length equals 12 residues. J gave up 4 bases and V 6 bases, and 3 bases lay outside the gene matches. CDR1 and CDR2 (germline): SQVTM, ANQGSEA. CDR3 in DNA: TGCAGCGTGGCTAGCGGGACAGAGACCCAGTACTTC. Translation: CSVASGTETQYF.

The chain joins TRBV29-1 to TRBJ1-1, with 11 bases matching TRBD1. J gave up 5 bases and V 1 base, and 6 bases lay outside the gene matches. The CDR3 totals 15 residues. Germline V CDR1 and CDR2: SQVTM, ANQGSEA. In DNA, the CDR3 is TGCAGCGTTGAAGGGACAGGGGGCGCGATAACTGAAGCTTTCTTT. Translation: CSVEGTGGAITEAFF.

The chain carries TRBV2 and TRBJ1-3, with D possibly being TRBD1 (6 bases). Per the germline V gene, CDR1 is SNHLY and CDR2 is FYNNEI. This CDR3 has 14 residues. V gave up 4 bases and J gave up 4 bases, with 11 bases separating them. The DNA of the CDR3 is TGTGCCAGCAGTGTACAGGGAAGGGGAAACACCATATATTTT. It yields the protein CASSVQGRGNTIYF. Full variable domain (missing parts from reference TRBV2 and TRBJ1-3): EPEVTQTPSHQVTQMGQEVILRCVPISNHLYFYWYRQILGQKVEFLVSFYNNEISEKSEIFDDQFSVERPDGSNFTLKIRSTKLEDSAMYFCASSVQGRGNTIYFGEGSWLTVV.

Only one count was recorded for this clone. V is TRBV7-6 and J is TRBJ1-5; D gene uncertain. The length of the CDR3 is 14 residues. Per the germline V gene, CDR1 is SGHVS and CDR2 is FNYEAQ. Trimming stripped 4 bases from V and 4 bases from J, with 11 bases between. The CDR3 DNA reads as TGTGCCAGCAGCTCTCAAGGGAGAAATCAGCCCCAGCATTTT. Its translation is CASSSQGRNQPQHF. Full variable domain (rest looked up from reference TRBV7-6 and TRBJ1-5): GAGVSQSPRYKVTKRGQDVALRCDPISGHVSLYWYRQALGQGPEFLTYFNYEAQQDKSGLPNDRFSAERPEGSISTLTIQRTEQRDSAMYRCASSSQGRNQPQHFGDGTRLSIL.

The gene calls are TRBV27 and TRBJ2-7; TRBD2 aligns across 7 bases. Germline V gene data show CDR1 as MNHEY and CDR2 as SMNVEV (reference sequence). The CDR3 runs 14 residues. V was pared by 8 bases and J by 2 bases, with 9 bases of the junction left unmatched. The chain's CDR3 is CASLRLRGTYEQYF. The CDR3 region has the DNA TGTGCCAGCCTCCGCTTGCGGGGGACCTACGAGCAGTACTTC.